This T cell receptor (delta chain) was captured in a study of gamma-delta chains in newborns, infants, children. Across the study: Polyclonal expansion of innate γδ T cells after birth follows microbial exposure.

TCRdb reran clone calling via CATT on the reads. The repertoire holds about 6,100 delta-chain clones, about 2.1% seen once, with over 10% in the top ten. This clone was counted a few times. The translated DNA and TCRdb's protein are not identical at residue 13; the protein here was translated from the DNA. CDR3 length equals 19 residues. Germline V gene lookup returns CDR1 GEAIGNYY and CDR2 EKD. The TCR sequence derives from a child who was a newborn, infant or young child, either healthy, febrile or measles-vaccinated (not recorded which). The chain links TRDV2 to TRDJ3, with 11 nucleotides matching TRDD3. Sequencing was carried out using blood. The CDR3 nucleotides read TGTGCCTGTGACACCTACTGGGGGATAAGCTCCTGGAACACCCGACGGATGTTTTTC. It codes for CACDTYWGISSWNTRRMFF.